Described below is a single T cell receptor beta chain sequence and its context. This entry comes from a study of T cells in Graves' hyperthyroidism and ophthalmopathy. Study-wide background: Peripheral blood samples were taken at initial diagnosis, prior to any treatment.

The CDR3 runs 12 residues. Trimming took off 6 bases at V and 8 bases at J, with 13 bases between the two ends. The V gene's germline CDR1 is DFQATT and CDR2 SNEGSKA (reference sequence). TCR beta CDR3 sequences were amplified from RNA transcripts. Primed by the HTBI set, a first-round RT-PCR was run on the TCR CDR3. TCRdb ran MiXCR on the multiplex PCR reads and lists one entry per CDR3 protein. The sample lists a few hundred thousand distinct CDR3 sequences; about a sixth were seen once. What was sequenced was blood. The gene calls are TRBV20-1 and TRBJ1-4; the D is unclear. This clonotype originated in a young woman with Graves' hyperthyroidism. CDR3 DNA: TGCAGTGCGCAGGAATGGAAAGAAAAACTGTTTTTT. It codes for CSAQEWKEKLFF.